These 22 T cell receptor beta chains were sequenced from one sample in a study of blood T cell repertoires in COVID-19 (dated by TCRdb to the early 2020s). Library preparation was by the immunoSEQ multiplex PCR assay. TCRdb provides this immuneACCESS table in a form limited to in-frame rearrangements. Some clones are lacking; in checked studies, under half of them reflect an unresolved V gene, and why the rest are absent is not known. This sample lists 140,000 or so clones; 84% were detected once. The top ten clones comprise more than 3% of the sample. Sequenced material: PBMCs or T cells enriched from blood (not recorded which). The source is a woman aged 45-59 years with acute COVID-19.

The V and J genes are TRBV28 and TRBJ1-4; D is perhaps TRBD1 (5 bases). Trimming cost V 4 bases and J 0 bases, with 12 bases left between them. This CDR3 has 16 amino acids. The germline gives CDR1 MDHEN, CDR2 SYDVKM. Here the CDR3 DNA reads TGTGCCAGCAGTTCGCCAGGGCACTCAACTAATGAAAAACTGTTTTTT. Translating it yields CASSSPGHSTNEKLFF.

This rearrangement joins TRBV4-3 to TRBJ2-1, with a weak D call TRBD2 (6 bases). The CDR3 loop spans 17 amino acids. CDR1 and CDR2 from the germline V gene are LGHNA and YSLEER. Trimming cost V 1 base and J 0 bases, with 13 bases left between them. CDR3 region: CASSQAHYGGSYNEQFF. The CDR3 nucleotides read TGCGCCAGCAGCCAAGCCCATTACGGGGGCTCCTACAATGAGCAGTTCTTC.

Turning to this clone: The same CDR3 arises from other DNA sequences in this sample as well. V usage is TRBV18 and J usage is TRBJ2-7; TRBD2 aligns across 8 bases. This CDR3 spans 14 amino acids. J lost 2 bases, V lost 6 bases, and 6 bases had no gene match. From germline, CDR1 is KGHSH and CDR2 LQKENI. This CDR3 reads CASSPTSGAYEQYF. CDR3 bases: TGTGCCAGCTCGCCTACTAGCGGAGCCTACGAGCAGTACTTC.

J is TRBJ2-1 and V is TRBV3-1 (or the pseudogene TRBV3-2); 7 bases align to TRBD1. This CDR3 region has 16 residues. Germline CDR1 LGHDT, CDR2 YNNKEL (reference sequence). Germline trimming cut 2 bases from V and 9 bases from J; bases unmatched to any gene: 13. The CDR3 coding sequence is TGTGCCAGCAGCCAATGGCAGACAGGGAAGACAAGTGAGCAGTTCTTC. Its translation: CASSQWQTGKTSEQFF.

The rearrangement links TRBV19 to TRBJ2-1; TRBD2 matches at 7 bases. Germline CDR1 and CDR2: LNHDA and SQIVND (reference sequence). This CDR3 is built from 16 residues. The V segment lost 3 bases and the J segment 0 bases; nucleotides outside the gene matches: 5. Here the CDR3 DNA reads TGTGCCAGTAGTATGGCCGGGAGGAGCTCCTACAATGAGCAGTTCTTC. It is translated as CASSMAGRSSYNEQFF.

In its sample, this clone was seen a few times. The V and J genes are TRBV27 and TRBJ2-7; a weak D match, TRBD2 (5 bases). The CDR3 has 11 amino acids. V dropped 4 bases and J dropped 7 bases, with 8 bases sitting between them. Germline values: CDR1 MNHEY, CDR2 SMNVEV (reference sequence). CDR3 coding DNA: TGTGCCAGCAGTTCGCCGGGGGAGCAGTACTTC. This sequence encodes CASSSPGEQYF.

CDR3 DNA sequence: TGTGCCAGCCGCGAGGGGGAGATGAACACTGAAGCTTTCTTT. Translated, it gives CASREGEMNTEAFF. This chain connects TRBV7-3 to TRBJ1-1, with D possibly being TRBD1 (6 bases). The germline V and J ends were trimmed by 8 bases and 0 bases, with 13 bases remaining between them. The CDR3 is 14 residues long. CDR1 is SGHTA, CDR2 FQGTGA, per germline.

The chain links TRBV3-1 (or the pseudogene TRBV3-2) to TRBJ1-1; no definite D call. The CDR3 runs to 13 residues. Trimming removed 1 base at V and 0 bases at J, with 3 bases between. Germline V gives CDR1 LGHDT, CDR2 YNNKEL (reference sequence). The CDR3 DNA sequence: TGTGCCAGCAGCCAAGCTATGAACACTGAAGCTTTCTTT. The encoded protein is CASSQAMNTEAFF.

J is TRBJ2-5 and V is TRBV11-2, with 8 bases that match TRBD1. The junction had 5 bases not matched to a gene; V was cut back by 5 bases and J by 0 bases. The CDR3 is 15 residues long. Germline V lookup: CDR1 SGHAT, CDR2 FQNNGV. The CDR3 nucleotides are TGTGCCAGCAGCGACAGGGGTCGCGACCAAGAGACCCAGTACTTC. It translates to CASSDRGRDQETQYF.

The chain combines TRBV28 with TRBJ1-2; 11 bases align to TRBD1. This CDR3 is built from 14 residues. Unmatched junction bases numbered 11, after V lost 10 bases and J lost 7 bases. Germline V gene data show CDR1 as MDHEN and CDR2 as SYDVKM. This CDR3 is CATYLGQGARGYTF. The CDR3, as DNA: TGTGCCACCTACCTAGGACAGGGGGCGCGTGGCTACACCTTC.

The chain carries TRBV6-5 and TRBJ1-1; D is ambiguous. The V end was cut by 2 bases, the J end by 5 bases, with 15 bases between. The germline CDR1 and CDR2 sequences are MNHEY and SVGAGI. The CDR3 has 15 amino acids. The CDR3 bases are TGTGCCAGCAGTTACCAGCTGGGGTCGGGGACTGAAGCTTTCTTT. As protein: CASSYQLGSGTEAFF.

The chain uses TRBV30 and TRBJ1-5, with 10 positions matching TRBD1. CDR3 length: 14 amino acids. Germline V gene sequence: CDR1 GTSNPN, CDR2 SVGIG (reference sequence). Trimming cost V 5 bases and J 1 base; bases outside gene matches: 2. Here the CDR3 DNA reads TGTGCCTGGGGACAGGGGGTAAGCAATCAGCCCCAGCATTTT. Residues: CAWGQGVSNQPQHF.

The chain joins TRBV29-1 to TRBJ1-5, with 8 bases matching TRBD1. Unmatched junction bases numbered 5, after V lost 6 bases and J lost 4 bases. CDR1 and CDR2 (germline): SQVTM, ANQGSEA. CDR3 length equals 13 residues. CDR3 nucleotides: TGCAGCGTGGGGGACAGGTTAAATCAGCCCCAGCATTTT. Encoded protein: CSVGDRLNQPQHF.

The J gene is TRBJ1-3, the V gene TRBV14; D gene ambiguous. The CDR3 loop spans 16 amino acids. V gave up 1 base and J gave up 0 bases, with 10 bases separating them. The germline V gene has CDR1 SGHDN and CDR2 FVKESK. CDR3 sequence reads: CASSQVGSHSGNTIYF. CDR3 bases: TGTGCCAGCAGCCAAGTGGGCTCTCACTCTGGAAACACCATATATTTT.

This clone was observed a few times. The chain employs TRBV13 and TRBJ1-1; D is unclear. Trimming took 7 bases from V and 4 from J, leaving 13 bases between them. The CDR3 extends over 13 amino acids. Germline loops: CDR1 PRHDT, CDR2 FYEKMQ (reference sequence). The CDR3 sequence is CASIRGSSTEAFF. CDR3 DNA: TGTGCCAGCATTCGGGGTAGTAGCACTGAAGCTTTCTTT. The full variable domain, completed using reference TRBV13 and TRBJ1-1, is AAGVIQSPRHLIKEKRETATLKCYPIPRHDTVYWYQQGPGQDPQFLISFYEKMQSDKGSIPDRFSAQQFSDYHSELNMSSLELGDSALYFCASIRGSSTEAFFGQGTRLTVV.

This chain connects TRBV7-3 to TRBJ2-1; D is unresolved. CDR3 size: 16 residues. CDR1 and CDR2 from the germline V gene are SGHTA and FQGTGA. Trimming left V 5 bases short and J 2 bases short, with 16 bases between. Written as DNA, the CDR3 is TGTGCCAGCAGCCCCTCACTATCGCCCGCCTACAATGAGCAGTTCTTC. Its protein product is CASSPSLSPAYNEQFF.

The V gene is TRBV28, the J gene TRBJ2-7; 10 bases agree with TRBD2. V was pared by 5 bases and J by 6 bases, with 13 bases of the junction left unmatched. CDR3 length: 16 residues. Per the germline V gene, CDR1 is MDHEN and CDR2 is SYDVKM. The CDR3 loop reads CASSDLLAGESSEQYF. CDR3 coding DNA: TGTGCCAGCAGTGACCTCCTAGCGGGAGAAAGCAGCGAGCAGTACTTC.

Here the CDR3 reads CASSPRESGANVLTF. CDR3 bases: TGCGCCAGCAGTCCCCGAGAGTCTGGGGCCAACGTCCTGACTTTC. The chain carries TRBV5-1 and TRBJ2-6; no definite D call. The CDR3 consists of 15 residues. V lost 5 bases and J 1 base, leaving 10 bases between the germline ends. The germline CDR1 and CDR2 sequences are SGHRS and YFSETQ. The variable domain in full, completed from reference TRBV5-1 and TRBJ2-6, reads KAGVTQTPRYLIKTRGQQVTLSCSPISGHRSVSWYQQTPGQGLQFLFEYFSETQRNKGNFPGRFSGRQFSNSRSEMNVSTLELGDSALYLCASSPRESGANVLTFGAGSRLTVL.

The chain employs TRBV20-1 and TRBJ2-5; D is uncertain. This CDR3 is built from 12 residues. Per the germline V gene, CDR1 is DFQATT and CDR2 is SNEGSKA (reference sequence). V lost 3 bases and J lost 2, with 7 bases in between. The CDR3 nucleotides are TGCAGTGCTAGTACAACACAAGAGACCCAGTACTTC. This gives the protein CSASTTQETQYF.

The chain recombines TRBV6-5 with TRBJ2-1, with D possibly matching TRBD1 (7 bases). Between the trimmed V and J ends, which lost 5 bases and 6 bases, there was a span of 11 bases. This CDR3 region has 13 residues. Germline CDR1 is MNHEY and CDR2 is SVGAGI. The CDR3 loop reads CASSRQGGNEQFF. CDR3 DNA: TGTGCCAGCAGTCGACAGGGAGGCAATGAGCAGTTCTTC.

This rearrangement joins TRBV6-6 to TRBJ1-1; TRBD1 agrees at 8 bases. J lost 0 bases, V lost 5 bases, and 11 bases had no gene match. CDR1 is MNHNY, CDR2 SVGAGI, per germline (reference sequence). This CDR3 is built from 17 residues. Here the CDR3 reads CASSRTGTGHMNTEAFF. The CDR3 nucleotides are TGTGCCAGCAGTCGTACCGGGACAGGACATATGAACACTGAAGCTTTCTTT.

V and J are TRBV28 and TRBJ2-1, with 7 bases aligning to TRBD2. J gave up 5 bases and V 7 bases, and 11 bases lay outside the gene matches. The germline CDR1 and CDR2 sequences are MDHEN and SYDVKM. The CDR3 runs to 15 residues. In DNA, the CDR3 is TGTGCCAGCACCCCCCCCCAGGGAGGGCACAATGAGCAGTTCTTC. Its protein product is CASTPPQGGHNEQFF.